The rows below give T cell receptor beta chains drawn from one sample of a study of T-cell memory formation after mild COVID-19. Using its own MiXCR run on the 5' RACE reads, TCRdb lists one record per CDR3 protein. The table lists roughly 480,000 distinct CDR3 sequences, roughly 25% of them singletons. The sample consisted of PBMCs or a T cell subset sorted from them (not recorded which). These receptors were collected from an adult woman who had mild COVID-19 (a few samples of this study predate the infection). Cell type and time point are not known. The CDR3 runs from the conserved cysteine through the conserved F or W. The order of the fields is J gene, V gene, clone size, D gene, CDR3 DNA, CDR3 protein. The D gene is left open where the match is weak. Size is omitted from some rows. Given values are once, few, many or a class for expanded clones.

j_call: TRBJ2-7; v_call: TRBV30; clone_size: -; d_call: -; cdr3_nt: TGTGCCTGGAATGGTGCGGAAAGCTCCTACGAGCAGTACTTC; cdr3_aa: CAWNGAESSYEQYF
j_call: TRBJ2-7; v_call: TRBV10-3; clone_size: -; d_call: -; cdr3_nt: TGTGCCATCAGTGATTTGGTCCAGGGGAGTTTTAACGAGCAGTACTTC; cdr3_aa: CAISDLVQGSFNEQYF
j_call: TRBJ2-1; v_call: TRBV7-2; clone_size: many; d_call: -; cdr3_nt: TGTGCCAGCAGCGACGAACCGGGTAGAAATGAGCAGTTCTTC; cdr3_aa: CASSDEPGRNEQFF
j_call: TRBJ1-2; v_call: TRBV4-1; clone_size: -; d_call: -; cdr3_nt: TGCGCCAGCAGCCAAGAAAGCCACTATGGCTACACCTTC; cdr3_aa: CASSQESHYGYTF
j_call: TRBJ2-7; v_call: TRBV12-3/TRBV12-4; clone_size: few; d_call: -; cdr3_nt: TGTGCCAGCAGTTTAGTTGAGACAGACTCCTACGAGCAGTACTTC; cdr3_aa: CASSLVETDSYEQYF
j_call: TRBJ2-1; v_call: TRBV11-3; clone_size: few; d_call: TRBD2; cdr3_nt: TGTGCCAGCAGCTTAGATCCCCAATCTTTAGCGGGAGTTAAGTGGGATGAGCAGTTCTTC; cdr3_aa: CASSLDPQSLAGVKWDEQFF
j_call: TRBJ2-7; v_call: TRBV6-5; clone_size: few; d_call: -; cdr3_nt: TGTGCCAGCAGTTACGTGGGGCCATTCTACGAGCAGTACTTC; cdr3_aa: CASSYVGPFYEQYF
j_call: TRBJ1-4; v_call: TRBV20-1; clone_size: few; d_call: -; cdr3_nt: TGCAGTGCTAGACGTCCAGGGTTTAATGAAAAACTGTTTTTT; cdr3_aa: CSARRPGFNEKLFF
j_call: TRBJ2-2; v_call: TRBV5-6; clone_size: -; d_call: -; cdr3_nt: TGTGCCAGCAGCTTGGGTTATTTGACGCCAGAAGATCTCTACCCGAACACCGGGGAGCTGTTTTTT; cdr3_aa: CASSLGYLTPEDLYPNTGELFF
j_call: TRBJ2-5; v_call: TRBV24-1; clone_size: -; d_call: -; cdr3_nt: TGTGCCACCAGTGGAGAAGTGGGACTGCAAGAGACCCAGTACTTC; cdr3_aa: CATSGEVGLQETQYF
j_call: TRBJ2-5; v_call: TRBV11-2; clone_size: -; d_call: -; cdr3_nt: TGTGCCAGCAGCTTGTGGGGGTTGGCGGCCCCCTCACAAGAGACCCAGTACTTC; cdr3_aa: CASSLWGLAAPSQETQYF
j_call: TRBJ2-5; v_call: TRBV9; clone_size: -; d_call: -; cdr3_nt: TGTGCCAGCAGTGGGATTTCCGAGACCCAGTACTTC; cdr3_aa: CASSGISETQYF
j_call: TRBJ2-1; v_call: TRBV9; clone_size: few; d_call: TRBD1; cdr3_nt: TGTGCCAGCAGCGGGGACAGTGACAATGAGCAGTTCTTC; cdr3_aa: CASSGDSDNEQFF
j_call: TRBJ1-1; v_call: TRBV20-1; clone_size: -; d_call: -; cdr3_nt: TGCAGTGCTAGGAGCCACAGGGACACTGAAGCTTTCTTT; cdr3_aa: CSARSHRDTEAFF
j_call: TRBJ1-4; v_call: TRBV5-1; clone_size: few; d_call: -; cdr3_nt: TGCGCCAGCAGCTTGGTTGCCGGGAGTGGTAATGAAAAACTGTTTTTT; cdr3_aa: CASSLVAGSGNEKLFF
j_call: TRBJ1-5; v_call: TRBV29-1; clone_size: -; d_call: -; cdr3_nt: TGCAGCTTCCGGCTCAATCAGCCCCAGCATTTT; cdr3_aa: CSFRLNQPQHF
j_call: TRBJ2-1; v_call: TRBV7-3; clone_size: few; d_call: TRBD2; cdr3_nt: TGTGCCAGCAGCCCCCGGGTAGCGGGGGAGCCGGAGCAGTTCTTC; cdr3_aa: CASSPRVAGEPEQFF
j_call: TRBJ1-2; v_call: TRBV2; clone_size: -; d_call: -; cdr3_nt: TGTGCCAGCAGTGAGAACTTTGCGGGCTATGGCTACACCTTC; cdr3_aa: CASSENFAGYGYTF
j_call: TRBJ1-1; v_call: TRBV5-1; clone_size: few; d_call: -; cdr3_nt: TGCGCCAGCAGCTTGGCGGCAGCCGGGCGGGACACTGAAGCTTTCTTT; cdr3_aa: CASSLAAAGRDTEAFF
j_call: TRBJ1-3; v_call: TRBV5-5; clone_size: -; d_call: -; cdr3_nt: TGTGCCAGCAGGAGTGGGACAAAAGCGAACACCATATATTTT; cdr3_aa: CASRSGTKANTIYF
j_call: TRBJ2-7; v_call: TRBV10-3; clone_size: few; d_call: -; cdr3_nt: TGTGCCATCAGGGGGGACGGTGCCTACGAGCAGTACTTC; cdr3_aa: CAIRGDGAYEQYF
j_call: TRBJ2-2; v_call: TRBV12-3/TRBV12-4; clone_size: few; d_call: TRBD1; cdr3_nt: TGTGCCAGCATCATTTATGGGCAACGGGACAGGGGTTTCTGGAACACCGGGGAGCTGTTTTTT; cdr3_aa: CASIIYGQRDRGFWNTGELFF
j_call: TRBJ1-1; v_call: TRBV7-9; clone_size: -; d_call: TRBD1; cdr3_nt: TGTGCCAGCAGCCCTGGGGACAGAACTGAAGCTTTCTTT; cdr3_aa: CASSPGDRTEAFF
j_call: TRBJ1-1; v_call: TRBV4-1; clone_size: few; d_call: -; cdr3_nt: TGCGCCAGCAGCAGCCTGTGGGGGGAGAACACTGAAGCTTTCTTT; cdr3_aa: CASSSLWGENTEAFF
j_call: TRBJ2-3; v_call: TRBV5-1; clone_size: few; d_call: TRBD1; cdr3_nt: TGCGCCAGCAGCTTCCAGGGGGCTGGAGATACGCAGTATTTT; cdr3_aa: CASSFQGAGDTQYF
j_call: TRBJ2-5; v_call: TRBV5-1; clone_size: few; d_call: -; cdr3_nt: TGCGCCAGCAGCTTGGCCCCGGGGCGGGAGACCCAGTACTTC; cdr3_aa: CASSLAPGRETQYF
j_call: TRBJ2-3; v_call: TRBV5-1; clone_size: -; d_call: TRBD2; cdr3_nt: TGCGCCAGCAGCCCTCGTCCTAGCGGGGACACAGATACGCAGTATTTT; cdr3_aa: CASSPRPSGDTDTQYF
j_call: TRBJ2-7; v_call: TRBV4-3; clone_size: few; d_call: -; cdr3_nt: TGCGCCAGCAGCCGCCACGGGGGACTCACCTACGAGCAGTACTTC; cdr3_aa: CASSRHGGLTYEQYF
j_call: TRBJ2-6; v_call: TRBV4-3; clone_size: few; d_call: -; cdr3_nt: TGCGCCAGCAGCCAAGGAAAGGATTTGGGGGCCAACGTCCTGACTTTC; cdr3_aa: CASSQGKDLGANVLTF
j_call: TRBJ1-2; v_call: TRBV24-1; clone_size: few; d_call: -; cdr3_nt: TGTGCCACCAGTGATTTGAAGGGTTGGGGCTACACCTTC; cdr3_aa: CATSDLKGWGYTF
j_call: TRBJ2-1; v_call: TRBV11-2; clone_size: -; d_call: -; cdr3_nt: TGTGCCAGCAGCTTAGGGGGTAGCGAGTGGGACAATGAGCAGTTCTTC; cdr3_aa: CASSLGGSEWDNEQFF
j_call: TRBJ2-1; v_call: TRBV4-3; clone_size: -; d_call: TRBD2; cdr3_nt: TGCGCCAGCAGCCAAGACACTAGCGCATACTACAATGAGCAGTTCTTC; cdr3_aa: CASSQDTSAYYNEQFF
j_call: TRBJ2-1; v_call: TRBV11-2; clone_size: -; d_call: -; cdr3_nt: TGTGCCAGCAGCTTAGAAAGCAGAAGCTCCTACAATGAGCAGTTCTTC; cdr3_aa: CASSLESRSSYNEQFF
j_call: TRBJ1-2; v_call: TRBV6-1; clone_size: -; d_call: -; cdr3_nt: TGTGCCAGCAGTGAACCAGGTCAAGATGGCTACACCTTC; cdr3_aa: CASSEPGQDGYTF
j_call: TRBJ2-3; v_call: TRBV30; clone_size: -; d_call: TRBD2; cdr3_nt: TGTGCCTGGAGTTTCGGACTAGCGGGAGGAGGAGATACGCAGTATTTT; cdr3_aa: CAWSFGLAGGGDTQYF
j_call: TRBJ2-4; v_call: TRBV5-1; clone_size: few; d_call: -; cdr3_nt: TGCGCCAGCAGCTTGGGCCCGGGGGCCCAAAACAGTCAGTACTTC; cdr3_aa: CASSLGPGAQNSQYF
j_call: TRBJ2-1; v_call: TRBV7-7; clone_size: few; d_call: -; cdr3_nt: TGTGCCAGCAGCTCCAAATGTGCGGCGAATGAGCAGTTCTTC; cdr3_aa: CASSSKCAANEQFF
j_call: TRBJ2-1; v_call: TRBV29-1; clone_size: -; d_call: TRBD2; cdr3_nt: TGCAGCTCCATCCTCCTGGGACTATCGAACAATGAGCAGTTCTTC; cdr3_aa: CSSILLGLSNNEQFF
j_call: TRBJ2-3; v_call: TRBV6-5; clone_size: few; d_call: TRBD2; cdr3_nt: TGTGCCAGCAGTTATGGGCTAGCGGGAGGAGCTACAGATACGCAGTATTTT; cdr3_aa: CASSYGLAGGATDTQYF
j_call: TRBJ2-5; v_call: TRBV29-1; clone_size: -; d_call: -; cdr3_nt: TGCAGCGTTGAAGAACCAGGGCAAGAGACCCAGTACTTC; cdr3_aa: CSVEEPGQETQYF
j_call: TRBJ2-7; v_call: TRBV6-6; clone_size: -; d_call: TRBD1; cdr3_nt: TGTGCCAGCAGTTCCCCGGACAGGACCAGCTCCTACGAGCAGTACTTC; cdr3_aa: CASSSPDRTSSYEQYF